The present entry profiles one TCR beta chain with its context. These data originate in a study of blood T cell repertoires in COVID-19. V lost 2 bases to trimming and J lost 4 bases, with 12 bases between them. Germline V gene lookup returns CDR1 MNHEY and CDR2 SVGAGI. The CDR3 extends over 15 amino acids. Original processing notes: Counts of nucleated cells, estimated from reference gene primer amplification, were obtained. Sequenced by immunoSEQ multiplex PCR; TCRdb stores in-frame clones only, minus some. V and J calls and clone size are given by that table; D and trimming were obtained from the DNA. In the table there are 200,000 to 300,000 clones, under 85% of which are singletons.

The specimen was peripheral blood. The chain recombines TRBV6-5 with TRBJ1-3, with a possible D match to TRBD1 (6 bases). This sequence originates from a human donor in a cohort sampled during active COVID-19. DNA for the CDR3: TGTGCCAGCAGTTACAAGGGGGAGAGAGGAAACACCATATATTTT. It specifies CASSYKGERGNTIYF.